This passage covers 13 T cell receptor beta chains from one sample sequenced in a study of identical twins. TCRdb passed the 5' RACE reads through MiXCR, listing each CDR3 protein once. The sample holds 570,000 or so distinct CDR3 sequences, 7.5% to 10% seen once. These sequences were also reported in another study, on yellow fever vaccine responses in identical twins.

Sequenced sample: PBMCs. These receptors were taken from a woman aged 18-29 years in good health.

This clonotype was detected only a few times. The chain has TRBV7-2 and TRBJ2-5, with 9 bases identical to TRBD2. The length of the CDR3 is 17 residues. The trim removed 5 bases at V and 2 bases at J, leaving 12 bases unmatched. The V gene's germline CDR1 is SGHTA and CDR2 FQGNSA. CDR3: CASSSSPSTSGQETQYF. The CDR3 nucleotides are TGTGCCAGCAGCAGCTCCCCGTCGACTAGCGGACAAGAGACCCAGTACTTC.

This clonotype appeared a few times. The V call is TRBV4-1, the J call TRBJ2-2, with TRBD2 as a possible D gene (6 bases). This CDR3 has 17 residues. V gave up 0 bases and J gave up 0 bases, with 11 bases separating them. CDR1 and CDR2 (germline): MGHRA, YSYEKL. CDR3 nucleotides: TGCGCCAGCAGCCAAGAGTCGGTAGCGGCGAACACCGGGGAGCTGTTTTTT. Its protein product is CASSQESVAANTGELFF.

The V and J genes are TRBV6-1 and TRBJ2-7, with D possibly TRBD2 on 5 matching bases. Trimming left V 10 bases short and J 4 bases short, with 17 bases between. The CDR3 sequence is 13 residues long. Per the germline V gene, CDR1 is MNHNS and CDR2 is SASEGT. As DNA, the CDR3 is TGTGCCACGTGTCACGATCGGGGATACGAGCAGTACTTC. It encodes CATCHDRGYEQYF.

J is TRBJ2-3 and V is TRBV9; 12 bases agree with TRBD2. From germline, CDR1 is SGDLS and CDR2 YYNGEE. This CDR3 comprises 17 residues. The ends lost 3 bases at V and 6 bases at J; junction bases unmatched: 11. This CDR3 is CASSANPLAGGLDTQYF. Here the CDR3 DNA reads TGTGCCAGCAGCGCCAACCCTCTAGCGGGGGGGCTCGATACGCAGTATTTT.

This clonotype was observed a handful of times. The chain carries TRBV5-1 and TRBJ2-7, with D perhaps given as TRBD1 or TRBD2 (5 bases each). Germline V CDR1 and CDR2: SGHRS, YFSETQ. Trimming left V 0 bases short and J 2 bases short, with 12 bases between. This CDR3 comprises 15 residues. Written as DNA, the CDR3 is TGCGCCAGCAGCTTGGTGGGACGCGAGCCCTACGAGCAGTACTTC. Its protein is CASSLVGREPYEQYF.

This chain links TRBV3-1 with TRBJ2-3, with D possibly being TRBD1 (6 bases). The length of the CDR3 is 15 residues. Trimming pared 7 bases from V and 4 bases from J, leaving 18 bases between. CDR1 is LGHDT, CDR2 YNNKEL, per germline (reference sequence). The CDR3 DNA reads TGTGCCAGCACCACAGGGTCCATTCATCCAGATACGCAGTATTTT. Residues: CASTTGSIHPDTQYF.

Only a few counts were recorded for this clonotype. J is TRBJ2-6 and V is TRBV11-1; perhaps D is TRBD1 or TRBD2 (5 bases each). The V gene lost 11 bases and the J gene lost 3 bases, with 26 bases spanning the gap. CDR1 SGHAT and CDR2 FQDESV come from the germline V gene (reference sequence). The CDR3 covers 18 residues. The CDR3 DNA follows: TGTGCCGAAGCCAGGGCGGTCCAGGGACCGCTTGGGGCCAACGTCCTGACTTTC. Translated: CAEARAVQGPLGANVLTF.

The chain carries TRBV5-6 and TRBJ2-1; the D gene is possibly TRBD1 (6 bases). Trimming pared 2 bases from V and 8 bases from J, leaving 14 bases between. Germline-derived CDR1 and CDR2 are SGHDT and YYEEEE. The CDR3 runs to 14 residues. The CDR3 nucleotides read TGTGCCAGCAGCTTCTCAAAGGGGGACCATGAGCAGTTCTTC. This gives the protein CASSFSKGDHEQFF.

In its sample, this clonotype was seen a few times. The chain links TRBV6-1 to TRBJ2-2; 10 nucleotides align to TRBD2. Per the germline V gene, CDR1 is MNHNS and CDR2 is SASEGT. Trimming took 6 bases from V and 6 from J; bases not matched to a gene: 7. The CDR3 is 15 amino acids. Here the CDR3 DNA reads TGTGCCAGCAGCCTCTCCAGCGGGGGGGCCGGGGAGCTGTTTTTT. Residues: CASSLSSGGAGELFF.

The chain combines TRBV7-8 with TRBJ2-7, with a possible D match to TRBD1 (5 bases). Germline CDR1 reads SGHVS; CDR2 reads FQNEAQ. The CDR3 has 15 amino acids. With 1 base removed from V and 2 bases from J, the gap between germline ends came to 12 bases. DNA for the CDR3: TGTGCCAGCAGCTTAGTAATGGGCAGGGCCTACGAGCAGTACTTC. As protein: CASSLVMGRAYEQYF.

This clonotype was seen ten or more times. The chain uses TRBV7-9 and TRBJ2-3; D unresolved. Per germline, CDR1 SEHNR and CDR2 FQNEAQ (reference sequence). The germline V and J ends were trimmed by 3 bases and 2 bases, with 12 bases remaining between them. The CDR3 has 15 residues. The CDR3 DNA sequence: TGTGCCAGCAGCTTGGCTAGTAGTCTCACAGATACGCAGTATTTT. Translation: CASSLASSLTDTQYF.

This clonotype showed up many times. The V gene is TRBV12-3 or TRBV12-4, the J gene TRBJ1-2; the D is unclear. V lost 1 base, J lost 0 bases, and 6 bases lay in between. This CDR3 is 14 amino acids long. This CDR3 reads CASSLGQPNYGYTF. CDR3 nucleotide sequence: TGTGCCAGCAGTTTAGGGCAACCTAACTATGGCTACACCTTC.

The chain combines TRBV20-1 with TRBJ1-2, with 7 positions matching TRBD1. The trim removed 3 bases at V and 2 bases at J, leaving 3 bases unmatched. The CDR3 length is 13 residues. Germline lookup yields CDR1 DFQATT and CDR2 SNEGSKA (reference sequence). DNA of the CDR3: TGCAGTGCTAGGCGGGACAGAAACTATGGCTACACCTTC. Translating gives CSARRDRNYGYTF.